A selection of T cell receptor beta chains follows, all from one sample in a study of graft-versus-host responses after intestinal transplantation. Produced via immunoSEQ multiplex PCR; TCRdb's table is partial and in-frame only. There are around 95,000 clones in the sample; roughly 87% occur only once, and over 0.95% lies in the top ten. These TCRs are of unknown antigen specificity. The material sequenced was unstimulated CD4+ T cells sorted from spleen or lymph node cells, taken before transplant. The receptors originated from a human donor who was the organ donor for an intestinal transplant. CDR3s include the opening cysteine and the closing phenylalanine or tryptophan. D genes are given only for firm matches. The size entry is marked missing in some rows and otherwise reads once, few, many or a size class.

J: TRBJ1-1; size: .; D: .; V: TRBV11-2; CDR3: CASSPNPDAWGTEAFF; DNA: TGTGCCAGCAGCCCCAACCCGGACGCCTGGGGGACTGAAGCTTTCTTT
J: TRBJ2-5; size: .; D: TRBD2; V: TRBV5-6; CDR3: CASSPTSGGQETQYF; DNA: TGTGCCAGCAGCCCGACTAGCGGGGGGCAAGAGACCCAGTACTTC
J: TRBJ1-2; size: once; D: .; V: TRBV4-2; CDR3: CASSRSSQGNYGYTF; DNA: TGTGCCAGCAGCCGGAGTAGTCAGGGAAACTATGGCTACACCTTC
J: TRBJ2-1; size: .; D: .; V: TRBV10-3; CDR3: CATSDRYNEQFF; DNA: TGTGCCACCTCTGACAGGTACAATGAGCAGTTCTTC
J: TRBJ1-2; size: few; D: TRBD1; V: TRBV5-4; CDR3: CASRDRDRDTYGYTF; DNA: TGTGCCAGCAGGGACCGGGACAGGGACACCTATGGCTACACCTTC
J: TRBJ2-3; size: .; D: TRBD2; V: TRBV25-1; CDR3: CASSVTSGVGDTQYF; DNA: TGTGCCAGCAGTGTAACTAGCGGGGTAGGAGATACGCAGTATTTT
J: TRBJ1-1; size: .; D: TRBD1; V: TRBV6-5; CDR3: CASSRGGKDTEAFF; DNA: TGTGCCAGCAGCCGAGGGGGCAAGGACACTGAAGCTTTCTTT
J: TRBJ1-1; size: .; D: .; V: TRBV7-9; CDR3: CASSHREGGEAFF; DNA: TGTGCCAGCAGCCACCGGGAGGGGGGTGAAGCTTTCTTT
J: TRBJ1-5; size: .; D: TRBD1; V: TRBV29-1; CDR3: CSVLGTDDHNQPQHF; DNA: TGCAGCGTGCTAGGGACAGACGATCACAATCAGCCCCAGCATTTT
J: TRBJ1-4; size: .; D: .; V: TRBV4-1; CDR3: CASSRPGAGTKREKLFF; DNA: TGCGCCAGCAGCCGCCCCGGTGCCGGGACGAAAAGGGAAAAACTGTTTTTT
J: TRBJ1-5; size: .; D: TRBD1; V: TRBV6-1; CDR3: CASSTGGNQPQHF; DNA: TGTGCCAGCAGTACAGGGGGCAATCAGCCCCAGCATTTT
J: TRBJ1-2; size: .; D: .; V: TRBV6-5; CDR3: CASRRRPDYGYTF; DNA: TGTGCCAGCAGACGTCGACCCGATTATGGCTACACCTTC
J: TRBJ2-3; size: .; D: .; V: TRBV7-2; CDR3: CASTITDTQYF; DNA: TGTGCCAGCACCATCACAGATACGCAGTATTTT
J: TRBJ2-3; size: .; D: .; V: TRBV15; CDR3: CATSRDQAPGLPYF; DNA: TGTGCCACCAGCAGAGATCAGGCTCCCGGGCTGCCGTATTTT
J: TRBJ2-7; size: .; D: TRBD1; V: TRBV5-5; CDR3: CASSLGTGGSNEQYF; DNA: TGTGCCAGCAGCTTGGGAACAGGGGGCAGTAACGAGCAGTACTTC
J: TRBJ2-5; size: .; D: .; V: TRBV5-1; CDR3: CASSLAGWGETQYF; DNA: TGCGCCAGCAGCTTGGCTGGGTGGGGAGAGACCCAGTACTTC
J: TRBJ1-4; size: .; D: TRBD1; V: TRBV6-4; CDR3: CASSDPGQGLKLFF; DNA: TGTGCCAGCAGTGACCCAGGACAGGGGTTGAAACTGTTTTTT
J: TRBJ1-1; size: .; D: .; V: TRBV11-2; CDR3: CASSLGIGAELGTEAFF; DNA: TGTGCCAGCAGCTTAGGGATAGGGGCTGAACTGGGCACTGAAGCTTTCTTT
J: TRBJ2-7; size: .; D: .; V: TRBV5-6; CDR3: CASSQTRDEQYF; DNA: TGTGCCAGCAGCCAGACTAGGGACGAGCAGTACTTC
J: TRBJ1-6; size: .; D: .; V: TRBV4-2; CDR3: CASRGLGYNSPLHF; DNA: TGTGCCAGCAGAGGACTGGGCTATAATTCACCCCTCCACTTT
J: TRBJ1-1; size: .; D: .; V: TRBV5-6; CDR3: CASRPDTGSGTEAFF; DNA: TGTGCCAGCAGACCTGATACAGGGAGTGGCACTGAAGCTTTCTTT
J: TRBJ1-5; size: .; D: TRBD1; V: TRBV19; CDR3: CASSTGTGHSNQPQHF; DNA: TGTGCCAGTAGTACAGGGACAGGGCATAGCAATCAGCCCCAGCATTTT
J: TRBJ1-6; size: few; D: TRBD1; V: TRBV19; CDR3: CASRPPGQGLMPLHF; DNA: TGTGCCAGTAGGCCACCGGGACAGGGCCTGATGCCCCTCCACTTT
J: TRBJ1-6; size: .; D: .; V: TRBV13; CDR3: CASNSRQNSPLHF; DNA: TGTGCCAGCAATAGTAGGCAGAATTCACCCCTCCACTTT
J: TRBJ2-1; size: .; D: .; V: TRBV28; CDR3: CASRMPTGSSYNEQFF; DNA: TGTGCCAGCAGAATGCCCACAGGAAGCTCCTACAATGAGCAGTTCTTC
J: TRBJ1-1; size: .; D: .; V: TRBV10-1; CDR3: CASSESIYTEAFF; DNA: TGCGCCAGCAGTGAGTCGATTTACACTGAAGCTTTCTTT
J: TRBJ2-2; size: .; D: .; V: TRBV7-8; CDR3: CASSDNAGPGELFF; DNA: TGTGCCAGCAGCGACAATGCAGGGCCCGGGGAGCTGTTTTTT
J: TRBJ1-1; size: .; D: .; V: TRBV19; CDR3: CASSILATGNTEAFF; DNA: TGTGCCAGTAGTATATTGGCGACAGGGAACACTGAAGCTTTCTTT
J: TRBJ1-5; size: .; D: .; V: TRBV19; CDR3: CASSSGQFQHF; DNA: TGTGCCAGTAGTAGCGGACAATTTCAGCATTTT
J: TRBJ1-2; size: once; D: TRBD1; V: TRBV14; CDR3: CASSQDRPVSGGNGYTF; DNA: TGTGCCAGCAGCCAAGATCGACCCGTGTCAGGGGGGAATGGCTACACCTTC
J: TRBJ1-3; size: .; D: TRBD1; V: TRBV2; CDR3: CASSEGGQGLYF; DNA: TGTGCCAGCAGTGAAGGAGGACAGGGACTATATTTT
J: TRBJ2-2; size: .; D: TRBD1; V: TRBV6-6; CDR3: CASSSTGSTGELFF; DNA: TGTGCCAGCAGTTCGACAGGGTCCACCGGGGAGCTGTTTTTT
J: TRBJ2-1; size: once; D: TRBD2; V: TRBV6-4; CDR3: CASRRLADSHNEQFF; DNA: TGTGCCAGCAGGCGACTAGCGGACTCGCACAATGAGCAGTTCTTC
J: TRBJ2-3; size: .; D: TRBD2; V: TRBV5-4; CDR3: CASSLDPSGGGAANTQYF; DNA: TGTGCCAGCAGCTTGGATCCTAGCGGGGGGGGAGCAGCCAATACGCAGTATTTT
J: TRBJ2-5; size: once; D: .; V: TRBV7-9; CDR3: CASSFSGTLEETQYF; DNA: TGTGCCAGCAGCTTCTCTGGGACTCTGGAAGAGACCCAGTACTTC
J: TRBJ1-1; size: .; D: TRBD1; V: TRBV4-1; CDR3: CASSPIGGLGTEAFF; DNA: TGCGCCAGCAGCCCTATAGGGGGCCTGGGCACTGAAGCTTTCTTT
J: TRBJ2-7; size: .; D: .; V: TRBV30; CDR3: CAWSVQGWLAGYEQYF; DNA: TGTGCCTGGAGTGTACAGGGCTGGCTAGCCGGCTACGAGCAGTACTTC
J: TRBJ2-2; size: .; D: .; V: TRBV11-3; CDR3: CASSPRGATALNTGELFF; DNA: TGTGCCAGCAGCCCCAGAGGGGCAACCGCACTGAACACCGGGGAGCTGTTTTTT
J: TRBJ2-3; size: few; D: .; V: TRBV19; CDR3: CASSIAGFTDTQYF; DNA: TGTGCCAGTAGTATTGCGGGGTTCACAGATACGCAGTATTTT
J: TRBJ2-7; size: .; D: TRBD2; V: TRBV6-5; CDR3: CASIQTSGASYEQYF; DNA: TGTGCCAGCATTCAGACTAGCGGGGCCTCCTACGAGCAGTACTTC
J: TRBJ2-3; size: .; D: TRBD2; V: TRBV7-2; CDR3: CASSLRSGGALITDTQYF; DNA: TGTGCCAGCAGCTTACGCAGCGGGGGGGCCTTAATCACAGATACGCAGTATTTT
J: TRBJ1-5; size: .; D: TRBD1; V: TRBV6-1; CDR3: CASSAGLRTGGGQPQHF; DNA: TGTGCCAGCAGTGCAGGATTACGTACAGGGGGAGGTCAGCCCCAGCATTTT
J: TRBJ1-2; size: .; D: TRBD1; V: TRBV5-1; CDR3: CASSLVGGNYGYTF; DNA: TGCGCCAGCAGCTTGGTAGGGGGCAACTATGGCTACACCTTC
J: TRBJ1-6; size: .; D: .; V: TRBV30; CDR3: CAWSGASRARNSPLHF; DNA: TGTGCCTGGAGTGGAGCCTCCCGGGCGAGGAATTCACCCCTCCACTTT
J: TRBJ1-2; size: .; D: TRBD1; V: TRBV7-9; CDR3: CASSFRPQNDRGLRRGYTF; DNA: TGTGCCAGCAGCTTTCGGCCTCAGAATGACAGGGGGCTGCGTCGTGGCTACACCTTC
J: TRBJ2-7; size: few; D: .; V: TRBV5-4; CDR3: CASSLRLQEYEQYF; DNA: TGTGCCAGCAGCTTGCGTCTTCAGGAATACGAGCAGTACTTC
J: TRBJ2-2; size: .; D: .; V: TRBV16; CDR3: CASSPRQVFGTGELFF; DNA: TGTGCCAGCAGCCCTCGTCAGGTTTTCGGGACCGGGGAGCTGTTTTTT
J: TRBJ2-7; size: .; D: .; V: TRBV7-8; CDR3: CASSSPSDEQYF; DNA: TGTGCCAGCAGCTCCCCATCGGACGAGCAGTACTTC
J: TRBJ1-5; size: .; D: .; V: TRBV19; CDR3: CASNVGFLRPQHF; DNA: TGTGCCAGTAATGTGGGTTTTCTTAGGCCCCAGCATTTT